Here is one T cell receptor beta chain with its context. The antigen is not known. The sample originates from a study of OX40 agonist ivuxolimab in advanced cancers. At the level of the study: Cohort: about 82% men, mean age around 61, aged about 23 to 80. Study-level points and caveats: Low levels of normalized T-cell clonal expansion also appeared in some nonresponders. The mean number of expanded clones was higher in CD8+ T cells than in CD4+.

The protocol was immunoSEQ multiplex PCR, while the TCRdb copy is restricted to in-frame clones and leaves out a portion. The sample gives about 64,000 clones, 88% of which show up once; under 0.75% is in the top ten. V was cut by 0 bases and J by 6 bases, with 6 bases left in between. This CDR3 has 13 amino acids. Germline V gene sequence: CDR1 MGHRA, CDR2 YSYEKL. This TCR was sampled from an adult with an advanced solid tumor such as melanoma, head and neck, liver or kidney cancer. The chain links TRBV4-1 to TRBJ2-1; D gene ambiguous. Sequenced material: CD4+ or CD8+ T cells sorted from blood, taken in a trial of the OX40 agonist ivuxolimab. Written as DNA, the CDR3 is TGCGCCAGCAGCCAAGATCGGGTCAATGAGCAGTTCTTC. This translates into CASSQDRVNEQFF.